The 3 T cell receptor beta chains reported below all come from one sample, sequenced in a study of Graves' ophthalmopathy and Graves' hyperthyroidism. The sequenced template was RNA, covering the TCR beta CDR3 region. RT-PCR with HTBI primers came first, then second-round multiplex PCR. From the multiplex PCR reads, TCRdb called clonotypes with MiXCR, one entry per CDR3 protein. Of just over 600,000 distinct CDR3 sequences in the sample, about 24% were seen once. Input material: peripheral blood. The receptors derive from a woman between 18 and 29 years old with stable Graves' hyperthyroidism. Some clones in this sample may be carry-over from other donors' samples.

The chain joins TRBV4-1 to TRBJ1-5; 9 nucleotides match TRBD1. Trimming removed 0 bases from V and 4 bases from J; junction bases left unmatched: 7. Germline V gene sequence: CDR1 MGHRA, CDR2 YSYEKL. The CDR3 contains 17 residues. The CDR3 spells CASSQDPGQGSNQPQHF. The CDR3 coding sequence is TGCGCCAGCAGCCAAGATCCCGGACAGGGGAGTAATCAGCCCCAGCATTTT.

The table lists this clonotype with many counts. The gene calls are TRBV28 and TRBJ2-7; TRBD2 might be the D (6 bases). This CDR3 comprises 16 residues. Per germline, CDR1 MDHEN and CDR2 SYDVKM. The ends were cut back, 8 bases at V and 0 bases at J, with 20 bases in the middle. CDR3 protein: CASLPLGLASSYEQYF. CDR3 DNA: TGTGCCAGCCTTCCTTTGGGGCTAGCGTCCTCCTACGAGCAGTACTTC.

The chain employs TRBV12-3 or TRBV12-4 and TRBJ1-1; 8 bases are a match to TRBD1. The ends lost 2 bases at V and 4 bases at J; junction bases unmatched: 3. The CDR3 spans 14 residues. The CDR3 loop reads CASSLMGQATEAFF. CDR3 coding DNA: TGTGCCAGCAGTTTAATGGGACAGGCCACTGAAGCTTTCTTT.